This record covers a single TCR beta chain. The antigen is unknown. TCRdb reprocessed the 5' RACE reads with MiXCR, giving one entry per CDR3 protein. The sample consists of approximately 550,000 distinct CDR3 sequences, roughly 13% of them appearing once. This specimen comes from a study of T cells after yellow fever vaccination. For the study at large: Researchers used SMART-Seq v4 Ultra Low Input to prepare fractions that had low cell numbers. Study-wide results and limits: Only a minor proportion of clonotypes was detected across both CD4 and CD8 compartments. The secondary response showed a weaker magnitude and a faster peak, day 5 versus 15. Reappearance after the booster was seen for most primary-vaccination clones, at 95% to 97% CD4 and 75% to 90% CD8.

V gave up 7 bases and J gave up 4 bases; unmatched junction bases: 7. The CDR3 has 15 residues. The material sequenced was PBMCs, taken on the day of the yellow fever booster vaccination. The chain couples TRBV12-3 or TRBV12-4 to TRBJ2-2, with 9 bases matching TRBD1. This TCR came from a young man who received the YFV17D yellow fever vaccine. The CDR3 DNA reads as TGTGCCAGCACCCCTGCGACAGGGGGCACCGGGGAGCTGTTTTTT. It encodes CASTPATGGTGELFF.